This note documents a single TCR beta chain sequence. At the DNA level, this CDR3 is encoded by other sequences in the same sample as well. The PCR contained 60 Vbeta and 13 Jbeta primers. The table came from immunoSEQ multiplex PCR; TCRdb's copy has only in-frame clones and leaves some out. The data show some 130,000 clones, and the top ten clones hold 1.5% to 2%. V was pared by 5 bases and J by 3 bases, with 8 bases between. CDR1 and CDR2 (germline): SGHNT, YENEEA. CDR3 length: 12 amino acids. The data derive from a study of cytomegalovirus exposure and HLA in healthy donors. The sequencing sample was made of PBMCs. The chain joins TRBV11-3 to TRBJ2-7; a weak D match, TRBD1 (6 bases). The TCR originated in a man between 18 and 35 years old in good health and CMV-seronegative. The CDR3 is CASSPDSYEQYF. CDR3 nucleotides: TGTGCCAGCAGCCCGGACAGCTACGAGCAGTACTTC.